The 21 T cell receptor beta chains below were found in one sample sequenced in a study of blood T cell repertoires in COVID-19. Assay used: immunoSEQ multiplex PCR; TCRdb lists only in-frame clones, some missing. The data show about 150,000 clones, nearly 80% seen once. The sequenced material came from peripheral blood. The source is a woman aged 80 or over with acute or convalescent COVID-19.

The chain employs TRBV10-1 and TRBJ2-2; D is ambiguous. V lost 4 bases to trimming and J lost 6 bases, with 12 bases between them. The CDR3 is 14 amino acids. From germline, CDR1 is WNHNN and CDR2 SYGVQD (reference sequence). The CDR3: CASSAPSVPGELFF. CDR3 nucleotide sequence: TGCGCCAGCAGTGCCCCGTCAGTGCCCGGGGAGCTGTTTTTT.

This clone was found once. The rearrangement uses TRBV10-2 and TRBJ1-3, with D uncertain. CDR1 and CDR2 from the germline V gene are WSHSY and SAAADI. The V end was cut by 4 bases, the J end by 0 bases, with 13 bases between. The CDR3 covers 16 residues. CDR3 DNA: TGCGCCAGCAGTGTGGAGGAGTCGAGCTCTGGAAACACCATATATTTT. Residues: CASSVEESSSGNTIYF.

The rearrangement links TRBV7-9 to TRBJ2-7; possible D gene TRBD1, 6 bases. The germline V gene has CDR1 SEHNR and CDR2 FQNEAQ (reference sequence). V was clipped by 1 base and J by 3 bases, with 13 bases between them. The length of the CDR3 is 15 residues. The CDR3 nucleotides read TGTGCCAGCAGCTTAGTTTTCAGGGGTCGCTACGAGCAGTACTTC. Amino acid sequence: CASSLVFRGRYEQYF.

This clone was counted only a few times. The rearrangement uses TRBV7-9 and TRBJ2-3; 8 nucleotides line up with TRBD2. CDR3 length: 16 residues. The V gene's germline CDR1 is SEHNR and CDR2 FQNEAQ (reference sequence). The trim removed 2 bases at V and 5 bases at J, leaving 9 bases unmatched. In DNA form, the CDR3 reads TGTGCCAGCAGCTTAAGAAGCGGGGGCGCGGGAGATACGCAGTATTTT. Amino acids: CASSLRSGGAGDTQYF. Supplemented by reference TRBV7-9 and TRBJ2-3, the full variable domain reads DTGVSQNPRHKITKRGQNVTFRCDPISEHNRLYWYRQTLGQGPEFLTYFQNEAQLEKSRLLSDRFSAERPKGSFSTLEIQRTEQGDSAMYLCASSLRSGGAGDTQYFGPGTRLTVL.

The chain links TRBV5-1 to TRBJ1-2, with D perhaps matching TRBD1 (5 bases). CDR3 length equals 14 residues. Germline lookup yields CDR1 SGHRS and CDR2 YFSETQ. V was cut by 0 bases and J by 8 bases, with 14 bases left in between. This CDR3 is CASSLAAGGTGYTF. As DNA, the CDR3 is TGCGCCAGCAGCTTGGCGGCAGGAGGGACCGGCTACACCTTC.

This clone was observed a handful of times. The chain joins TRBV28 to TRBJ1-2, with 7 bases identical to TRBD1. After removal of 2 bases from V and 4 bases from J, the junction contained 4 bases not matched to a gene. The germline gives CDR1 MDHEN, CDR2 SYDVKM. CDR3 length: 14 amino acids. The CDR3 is CASSLTTGAYGYTF. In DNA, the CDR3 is TGTGCCAGCAGTTTAACCACAGGGGCCTATGGCTACACCTTC.

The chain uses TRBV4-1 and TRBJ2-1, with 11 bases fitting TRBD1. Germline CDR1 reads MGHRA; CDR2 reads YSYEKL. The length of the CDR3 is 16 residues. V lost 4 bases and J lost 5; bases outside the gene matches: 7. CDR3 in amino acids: CASSPPGTGGNNEQFF. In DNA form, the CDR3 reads TGCGCCAGCAGCCCCCCAGGGACAGGGGGAAACAATGAGCAGTTCTTC.

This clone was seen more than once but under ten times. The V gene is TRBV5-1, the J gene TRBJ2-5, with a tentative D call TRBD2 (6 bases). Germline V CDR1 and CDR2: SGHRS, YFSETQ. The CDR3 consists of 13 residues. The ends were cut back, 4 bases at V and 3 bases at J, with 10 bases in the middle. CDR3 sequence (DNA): TGCGCCAGCAGCCGGGACTTTAAAGAGACCCAGTACTTC. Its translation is CASSRDFKETQYF.

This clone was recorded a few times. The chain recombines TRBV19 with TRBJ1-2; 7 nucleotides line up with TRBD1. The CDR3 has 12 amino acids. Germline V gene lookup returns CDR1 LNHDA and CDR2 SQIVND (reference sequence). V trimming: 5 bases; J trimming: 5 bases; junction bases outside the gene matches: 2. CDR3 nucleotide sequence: TGTGCCAGTAGTGTGGGACAGTATGGCTACACCTTC. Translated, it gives CASSVGQYGYTF.

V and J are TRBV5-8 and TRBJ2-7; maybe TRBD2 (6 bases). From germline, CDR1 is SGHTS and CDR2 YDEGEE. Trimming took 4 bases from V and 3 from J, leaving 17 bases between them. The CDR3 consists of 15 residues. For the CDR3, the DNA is TGTGCCAGCAGCCCGTGGGGGGTCCAGGGCTACGAGCAGTACTTC. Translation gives CASSPWGVQGYEQYF. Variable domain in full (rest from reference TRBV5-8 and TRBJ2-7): EAGVTQSPTHLIKTRGQQATLRCSPISGHTSVYWYQQALGLGLQFLLWYDEGEERNRGNFPPRFSGRQFPNYSSELNVNALELEDSALYLCASSPWGVQGYEQYFGPGTRLTVT.

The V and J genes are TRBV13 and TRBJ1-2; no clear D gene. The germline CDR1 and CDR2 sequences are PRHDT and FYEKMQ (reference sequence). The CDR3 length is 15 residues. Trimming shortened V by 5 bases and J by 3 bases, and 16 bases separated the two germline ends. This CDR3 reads CASSPWAQRDYGYTF. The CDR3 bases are TGTGCCAGCAGCCCTTGGGCCCAGAGGGACTATGGCTACACCTTC.

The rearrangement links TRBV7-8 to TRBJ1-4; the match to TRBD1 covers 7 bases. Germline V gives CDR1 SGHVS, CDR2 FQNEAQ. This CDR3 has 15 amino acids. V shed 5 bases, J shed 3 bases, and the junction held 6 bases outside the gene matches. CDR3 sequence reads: CASSPRTGANEKLFF. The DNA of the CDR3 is TGTGCCAGCAGCCCCCGGACAGGAGCTAATGAAAAACTGTTTTTT.

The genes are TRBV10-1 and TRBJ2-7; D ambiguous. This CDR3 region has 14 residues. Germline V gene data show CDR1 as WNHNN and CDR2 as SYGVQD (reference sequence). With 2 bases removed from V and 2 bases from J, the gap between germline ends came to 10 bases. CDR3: CASSEGLGTYEQYF. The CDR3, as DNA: TGCGCCAGCAGTGAGGGCCTAGGCACCTACGAGCAGTACTTC.

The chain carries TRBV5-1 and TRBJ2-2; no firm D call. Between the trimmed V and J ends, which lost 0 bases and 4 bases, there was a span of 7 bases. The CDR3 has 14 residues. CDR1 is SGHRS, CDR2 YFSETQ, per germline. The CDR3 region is CASSLAGLTGELFF. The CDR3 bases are TGCGCCAGCAGCTTGGCTGGCCTCACCGGGGAGCTGTTTTTT.

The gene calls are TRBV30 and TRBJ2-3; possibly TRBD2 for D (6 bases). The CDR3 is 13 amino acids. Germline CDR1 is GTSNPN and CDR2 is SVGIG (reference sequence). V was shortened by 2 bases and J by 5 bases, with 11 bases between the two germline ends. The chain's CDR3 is CAWSSWGVDTQYF. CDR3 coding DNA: TGTGCCTGGAGTTCGTGGGGGGTAGATACGCAGTATTTT.

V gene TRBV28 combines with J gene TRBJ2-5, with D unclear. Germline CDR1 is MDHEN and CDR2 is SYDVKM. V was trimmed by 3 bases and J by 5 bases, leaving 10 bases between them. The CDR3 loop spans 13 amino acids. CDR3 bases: TGTGCCAGCAGTTTTTCGCAACGGGAGACCCAGTACTTC. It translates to CASSFSQRETQYF.

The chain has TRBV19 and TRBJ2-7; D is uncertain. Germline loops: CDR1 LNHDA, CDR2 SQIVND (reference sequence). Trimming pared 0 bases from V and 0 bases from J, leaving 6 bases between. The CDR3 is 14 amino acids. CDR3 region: CASSIDPSSYEQYF. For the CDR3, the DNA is TGTGCCAGTAGTATAGATCCTAGCTCCTACGAGCAGTACTTC.

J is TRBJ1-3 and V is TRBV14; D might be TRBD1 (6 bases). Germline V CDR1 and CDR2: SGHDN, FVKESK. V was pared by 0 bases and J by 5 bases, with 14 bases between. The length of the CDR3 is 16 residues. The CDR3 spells CASSQDGTTGRNTIYF. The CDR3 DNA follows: TGTGCCAGCAGCCAAGATGGGACGACAGGACGAAACACCATATATTTT.

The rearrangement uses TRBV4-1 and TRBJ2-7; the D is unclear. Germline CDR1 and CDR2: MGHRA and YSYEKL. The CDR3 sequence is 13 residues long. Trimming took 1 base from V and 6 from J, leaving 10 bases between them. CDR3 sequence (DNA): TGCGCCAGCAGCCAAGGTGCGTGGAGCGAGCAGTACTTC. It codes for CASSQGAWSEQYF.

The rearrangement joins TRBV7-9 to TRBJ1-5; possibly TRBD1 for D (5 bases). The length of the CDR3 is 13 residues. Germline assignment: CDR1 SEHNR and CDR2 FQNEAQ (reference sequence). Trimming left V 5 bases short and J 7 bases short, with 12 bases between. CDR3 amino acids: CASSTGEGQPQHF. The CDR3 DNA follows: TGTGCCAGCAGCACGGGAGAGGGGCAGCCCCAGCATTTT.

In DNA form, the CDR3 reads TGTGCCAGCAGAGGGACTAGCGGGAGGGCCACGGAGACCCAGTACTTC. Its protein is CASRGTSGRATETQYF. The chain links TRBV6-6 to TRBJ2-5; 16 bases fit TRBD2. CDR1 MNHNY and CDR2 SVGAGI come from the germline V gene (reference sequence). The CDR3 is made up of 16 amino acids. Trimming took 6 bases from V and 5 from J; bases not matched to a gene: 6.